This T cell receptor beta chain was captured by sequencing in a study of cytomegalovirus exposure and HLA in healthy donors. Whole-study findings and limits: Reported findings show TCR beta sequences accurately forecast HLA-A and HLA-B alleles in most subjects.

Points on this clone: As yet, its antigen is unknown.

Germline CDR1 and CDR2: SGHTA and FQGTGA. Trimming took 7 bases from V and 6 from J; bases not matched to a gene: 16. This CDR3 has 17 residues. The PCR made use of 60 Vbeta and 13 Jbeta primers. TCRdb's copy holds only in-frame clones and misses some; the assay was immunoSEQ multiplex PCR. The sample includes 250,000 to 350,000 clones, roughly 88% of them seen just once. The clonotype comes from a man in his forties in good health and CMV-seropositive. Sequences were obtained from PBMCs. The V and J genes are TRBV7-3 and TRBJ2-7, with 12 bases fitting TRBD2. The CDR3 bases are TGTGCCAGCACCCAAGGGCCCCCTAGCGGGAGGGCAGGCGAGCAGTACTTC. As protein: CASTQGPPSGRAGEQYF.